This T cell receptor (beta chain) is from a study of OX40 agonist ivuxolimab in advanced cancers. Looking at the study overall: Patient treatment consisted of intravenous ivuxolimab administration every 2 weeks at 0.01 to 10 mg/kg.

Libraries were prepared by immunoSEQ multiplex PCR; TCRdb keeps only in-frame clonotypes and omits some of them. The sample has roughly 69,000 clones, more than 75% seen once; the top ten hold about 4.1%. Per the germline V gene, CDR1 is GTSNPN and CDR2 is SVGIG (reference sequence). CDR3 length: 15 residues. With 5 bases removed from V and 6 bases from J, the gap between germline ends came to 20 bases. This clone was seen only a few times. Its matching antigen is unknown. Whole-study findings and limits: Which antigen the expanded peripheral T cells recognized is unknown.

The sequencing here drew on CD4+ or CD8+ T cells sorted from blood, taken in a trial of the OX40 agonist ivuxolimab. The TCR comes from an adult with an advanced solid tumor such as melanoma, head and neck, liver or kidney cancer. The chain joins TRBV30 to TRBJ2-1; possibly TRBD2 for D (6 bases). The CDR3 is CAWAGRAGSTNEQFF. The CDR3 DNA reads as TGTGCCTGGGCCGGACGGGCGGGAAGTACCAATGAGCAGTTCTTC.